This T cell receptor beta chain was recovered during a study of T-cell memory formation after mild COVID-19. Study-wide background: In these data, TCR clusters were largely donor specific.

The CDR3 has 21 residues. V trimming: 6 bases; J trimming: 3 bases; junction bases outside the gene matches: 22. In germline, CDR1 is MRHNA, CDR2 SNTAGT. The sample holds a few counts of this clonotype. The 5'RACE method, run with constant-segment primers, produced TCR alpha and TCR beta cDNA libraries (carrying sample barcodes and UMIs). TCRdb fed the 5' RACE reads into MiXCR, producing one record per CDR3 protein. The sample comprises approximately 100,000 distinct CDR3 sequences, around 12% of which are singletons, and 27% rests with the top ten. This chain links TRBV6-4 with TRBJ2-6, with 8 positions matching TRBD1. Sequencing input: PBMCs or a T cell subset sorted from them (not recorded which). The clonotype comes from an adult woman who had mild COVID-19 (a few samples of this study predate the infection). Cell type and time point are not known. The CDR3 region has the DNA TGTGCCAGCAGCCTACCTCCATGGGGCAGGGGGCGTTTGAATGGGGCCAACGTCCTGACTTTC. This sequence encodes CASSLPPWGRGRLNGANVLTF.